Listed below are T cell receptor beta chains from one sample, sequenced in a study of OX40 agonist ivuxolimab in advanced cancers. The method was immunoSEQ multiplex PCR; TCRdb's version includes in-frame clones alone and lacks a portion of them. Among nearly 95,000 clones listed, under 95% were seen once. The sample consisted of CD4+ or CD8+ T cells sorted from blood, taken in a trial of the OX40 agonist ivuxolimab. These TCRs come from an adult with an advanced solid tumor such as melanoma, head and neck, liver or kidney cancer. Each CDR3 is given with its conserved first and last residue. D genes are given only for firm matches. Only part of the rows carry a size: once, few, many, or a class if the clone is expanded.

V gene: TRBV11-2
J gene: TRBJ2-7
clone size: -
D gene: -
CDR3 length: 13
CDR3 DNA: TGTGCCAGCAGCTGGGGTCTATCGTACGAGCAGTACTTC
CDR3 protein: CASSWGLSYEQYF

V gene: TRBV6-1
J gene: TRBJ1-4
clone size: -
D gene: -
CDR3 length: 11
CDR3 DNA: TGTGCCAGCAGTGGCAGTGAAAAACTGTTTTTT
CDR3 protein: CASSGSEKLFF

V gene: TRBV29-1
J gene: TRBJ1-2
clone size: -
D gene: -
CDR3 length: 11
CDR3 DNA: TGCAGCGTTCCGTTAGGGGGTGGCTACACCTTC
CDR3 protein: CSVPLGGGYTF

V gene: TRBV4-1
J gene: TRBJ2-4
clone size: -
D gene: -
CDR3 length: 15
CDR3 DNA: TGCGCCAGCAGCCCAGTTTCGGGTCTCCAAAACATTCAGTACTTC
CDR3 protein: CASSPVSGLQNIQYF

V gene: TRBV5-4
J gene: TRBJ2-7
clone size: -
D gene: TRBD2
CDR3 length: 14
CDR3 DNA: TGTGCCAGCAGCGGCGGGGGGGTCTCCTACGAGCAGTACTTC
CDR3 protein: CASSGGGVSYEQYF

V gene: TRBV7-2
J gene: TRBJ2-1
clone size: -
D gene: TRBD2
CDR3 length: 14
CDR3 DNA: TGTGCCAGCAGCTTAGGGACTAGAGTAAATGAGCAGTTCTTC
CDR3 protein: CASSLGTRVNEQFF

V gene: TRBV5-6
J gene: TRBJ1-2
clone size: -
D gene: -
CDR3 length: 13
CDR3 DNA: TGTGCCAGCAGCTTGGGGCAGCCATCCGGCTACACCTTC
CDR3 protein: CASSLGQPSGYTF

V gene: TRBV25-1
J gene: TRBJ1-1
clone size: -
D gene: -
CDR3 length: 17
CDR3 DNA: TGTGCCAGCAGTGAATATTCTCAATCGGCATTGAACACTGAAGCTTTCTTT
CDR3 protein: CASSEYSQSALNTEAFF

V gene: TRBV19
J gene: TRBJ1-2
clone size: once
D gene: TRBD1
CDR3 length: 12
CDR3 DNA: TGTGCCAGTAGTCTGGACAGGTATGGCTACACCTTC
CDR3 protein: CASSLDRYGYTF

V gene: TRBV5-6
J gene: TRBJ2-1
clone size: -
D gene: TRBD2
CDR3 length: 13
CDR3 DNA: TGTGCCTCCTCTAGCGGGGGGGCTCATGAGCAGTTCTTC
CDR3 protein: CASSSGGAHEQFF

V gene: TRBV18
J gene: TRBJ2-7
clone size: -
D gene: -
CDR3 length: 12
CDR3 DNA: TGTGCCAGCTCACCATGGGGTGAAGAGCAGTACTTC
CDR3 protein: CASSPWGEEQYF

V gene: TRBV13
J gene: TRBJ1-2
clone size: -
D gene: -
CDR3 length: 17
CDR3 DNA: TGTGCCAGCAGCTTAGGCTACTCGACAGGAATAATGTATGGCTACACCTTC
CDR3 protein: CASSLGYSTGIMYGYTF

V gene: TRBV15
J gene: TRBJ2-7
clone size: -
D gene: -
CDR3 length: 12
CDR3 DNA: TGTGCCACCGCGGGGCCTGGCTACGAGCAGTACTTC
CDR3 protein: CATAGPGYEQYF

V gene: TRBV5-1
J gene: TRBJ1-2
clone size: once
D gene: -
CDR3 length: 15
CDR3 DNA: TGCGCCAGCACTCACAGGGCCCCAGCTAACTATGGCTACACCTTC
CDR3 protein: CASTHRAPANYGYTF

V gene: TRBV11-2
J gene: TRBJ2-1
clone size: -
D gene: TRBD2
CDR3 length: 15
CDR3 DNA: TGTGCCAGCAGCCTTAGCGGGAGGGGTTACAATGAGCAGTTCTTC
CDR3 protein: CASSLSGRGYNEQFF

V gene: TRBV7-9
J gene: TRBJ2-7
clone size: -
D gene: TRBD2
CDR3 length: 13
CDR3 DNA: TGTGCCGGGGAAGCGGGAGGGTTCCACGAGCAGTACTTC
CDR3 protein: CAGEAGGFHEQYF

V gene: TRBV7-9
J gene: TRBJ1-2
clone size: -
D gene: TRBD1
CDR3 length: 15
CDR3 DNA: TGTGCCAGCAGCTTCCGGGACAGGAGTAACTATGGCTACACCTTC
CDR3 protein: CASSFRDRSNYGYTF

V gene: TRBV27
J gene: TRBJ2-7
clone size: -
D gene: -
CDR3 length: 14
CDR3 DNA: TGTGCCACCTCACCGGGACCTAGCTCCTACGAGCAGTACTTC
CDR3 protein: CATSPGPSSYEQYF

V gene: TRBV10-1
J gene: TRBJ2-7
clone size: -
D gene: -
CDR3 length: 12
CDR3 DNA: TGCGCCAGCAGCGTACAGGGTGGCGAGCAGTACTTC
CDR3 protein: CASSVQGGEQYF

V gene: TRBV7-9
J gene: TRBJ2-1
clone size: -
D gene: -
CDR3 length: 14
CDR3 DNA: TGTGCCAGCAGCTTCACAGGGGAGGGTAATGAGCAGTTCTTC
CDR3 protein: CASSFTGEGNEQFF

V gene: TRBV7-8
J gene: TRBJ2-6
clone size: -
D gene: -
CDR3 length: 15
CDR3 DNA: TGTGCCAGCAGCTTAGCGGCCTCTGGGGCCAACGTCCTGACTTTC
CDR3 protein: CASSLAASGANVLTF

V gene: TRBV19
J gene: TRBJ2-1
clone size: -
D gene: -
CDR3 length: 15
CDR3 DNA: TGTGCCAGTAGTATGGGGTGGTCAGCCGACAATGAGCAGTTCTTC
CDR3 protein: CASSMGWSADNEQFF

V gene: TRBV6-6
J gene: TRBJ2-1
clone size: once
D gene: -
CDR3 length: 15
CDR3 DNA: TGTGCCAGCAGTACCTCGTACGGACTTCACAATGAGCAGTTCTTC
CDR3 protein: CASSTSYGLHNEQFF

V gene: TRBV5-4
J gene: TRBJ1-2
clone size: few
D gene: -
CDR3 length: 14
CDR3 DNA: TGTGCCAGCAGCATCTCTGGGAGGGGCGATGGCTACACCTTC
CDR3 protein: CASSISGRGDGYTF

V gene: TRBV5-4
J gene: TRBJ1-1
clone size: -
D gene: -
CDR3 length: 14
CDR3 DNA: TGTGCCAGCAGGAGGAGGGAGGGGAACACTGAAGCTTTCTTT
CDR3 protein: CASRRREGNTEAFF

V gene: TRBV19
J gene: TRBJ1-1
clone size: -
D gene: TRBD1
CDR3 length: 14
CDR3 DNA: TGTGCCAGTAGCTGGCAGGGGGCGAGCACTGAAGCTTTCTTT
CDR3 protein: CASSWQGASTEAFF

V gene: TRBV6-5
J gene: TRBJ1-1
clone size: -
D gene: -
CDR3 length: 13
CDR3 DNA: TGTGCCAGCAGTTACTCTGCGGGCGGAAAAGCTTTCTTT
CDR3 protein: CASSYSAGGKAFF

V gene: TRBV6-5
J gene: TRBJ2-2
clone size: -
D gene: -
CDR3 length: 14
CDR3 DNA: TGTGCCAGCAGTCAATGGGGCGTCACCGGGGAGCTGTTTTTT
CDR3 protein: CASSQWGVTGELFF

V gene: TRBV2
J gene: TRBJ1-1
clone size: once
D gene: -
CDR3 length: 14
CDR3 DNA: TGTGCCAGCAGTGAAGGGGCGGCGAACACTGAAGCTTTCTTT
CDR3 protein: CASSEGAANTEAFF

V gene: TRBV12-5
J gene: TRBJ1-2
clone size: -
D gene: TRBD1
CDR3 length: 14
CDR3 DNA: TGTGCTAGTGGCCGAGACAGGGCAGGAAATGGCTACACCTTC
CDR3 protein: CASGRDRAGNGYTF

V gene: TRBV9
J gene: TRBJ1-1
clone size: -
D gene: TRBD1
CDR3 length: 14
CDR3 DNA: TGTGCCAGCAGCTCCGGGACAGCGAACACTGAAGCTTTCTTT
CDR3 protein: CASSSGTANTEAFF

V gene: TRBV5-6
J gene: TRBJ2-5
clone size: -
D gene: -
CDR3 length: 12
CDR3 DNA: TGTGCCAGCAGCCATGCCAGGGAGACCCAGTACTTC
CDR3 protein: CASSHARETQYF

V gene: TRBV2
J gene: TRBJ2-7
clone size: -
D gene: TRBD1
CDR3 length: 13
CDR3 DNA: TGTGCCAGCAGGGACAGGGTCGCCTACGAGCAGTACTTC
CDR3 protein: CASRDRVAYEQYF

V gene: TRBV4-1
J gene: TRBJ2-2
clone size: -
D gene: -
CDR3 length: 15
CDR3 DNA: TGCGCCAGCAGCCAATCCGCAGGGTCCACCGGGGAGCTGTTTTTT
CDR3 protein: CASSQSAGSTGELFF

V gene: TRBV7-9
J gene: TRBJ2-5
clone size: -
D gene: TRBD2
CDR3 length: 14
CDR3 DNA: TGTGCCAGCAGCCATGCTAGCGGCAGGGAGACCCAGTACTTC
CDR3 protein: CASSHASGRETQYF

V gene: TRBV5-8
J gene: TRBJ1-5
clone size: -
D gene: TRBD1
CDR3 length: 16
CDR3 DNA: TGTGCCAGCAGCCCACGGACAGGGGGTAGCGGGCAGCCCCAGCATTTT
CDR3 protein: CASSPRTGGSGQPQHF

V gene: TRBV9
J gene: TRBJ2-1
clone size: -
D gene: TRBD2
CDR3 length: 15
CDR3 DNA: TGTGCCAGCAGCGTTAGCGGGAGGGCCACCAATGAGCAGTTCTTC
CDR3 protein: CASSVSGRATNEQFF

V gene: TRBV14
J gene: TRBJ2-7
clone size: -
D gene: TRBD2
CDR3 length: 15
CDR3 DNA: TGTGCCAGCAGCCTGGGCCCTAGCGGGAGCTACGAGCAGTACTTC
CDR3 protein: CASSLGPSGSYEQYF

V gene: TRBV11-3
J gene: TRBJ2-3
clone size: -
D gene: TRBD2
CDR3 length: 16
CDR3 DNA: TGTGCCAGCAGCCTACAGGCGGCGGGAGCGGCAGATACGCAGTATTTT
CDR3 protein: CASSLQAAGAADTQYF

V gene: TRBV4-1
J gene: TRBJ1-2
clone size: -
D gene: -
CDR3 length: 16
CDR3 DNA: TGCGCCAGCAGCCAAGATTTAGCAGGCCCTAACTATGGCTACACCTTC
CDR3 protein: CASSQDLAGPNYGYTF

V gene: TRBV7-2
J gene: TRBJ1-4
clone size: -
D gene: -
CDR3 length: 13
CDR3 DNA: TGTGCCAGCAGCGACTCTGCTAATGAAAAACTGTTTTTT
CDR3 protein: CASSDSANEKLFF

V gene: TRBV5-6
J gene: TRBJ1-3
clone size: -
D gene: -
CDR3 length: 11
CDR3 DNA: TGTGCCAGCAGCTTTGGAAACACCATATATTTT
CDR3 protein: CASSFGNTIYF

V gene: TRBV9
J gene: TRBJ1-1
clone size: -
D gene: -
CDR3 length: 13
CDR3 DNA: TGTGCCAGCAGCGTGGTCGAAGGGCCTGAAGCTTTCTTT
CDR3 protein: CASSVVEGPEAFF

V gene: TRBV10-3
J gene: TRBJ2-1
clone size: -
D gene: -
CDR3 length: 15
CDR3 DNA: TGTGCCATCAGCGAAACGGGGATGGCAGCCAATGAGCAGTTCTTC
CDR3 protein: CAISETGMAANEQFF

V gene: TRBV12-5
J gene: TRBJ1-2
clone size: few
D gene: -
CDR3 length: 12
CDR3 DNA: TGTGCTAGTGGTTTGCCAGGGTATGGCTACACCTTC
CDR3 protein: CASGLPGYGYTF

V gene: TRBV30
J gene: TRBJ1-1
clone size: -
D gene: TRBD1
CDR3 length: 15
CDR3 DNA: TGTGCCGTGGCCCGTAACAGGGGACCATTGCCTGAAGCTTTCTTT
CDR3 protein: CAVARNRGPLPEAFF

V gene: TRBV21-1
J gene: TRBJ2-3
clone size: -
D gene: -
CDR3 length: 17
CDR3 DNA: TGTGCCAGCAGCAATAGAAAGCGGCAGGGGAGCACAGATACGCAGTATTTT
CDR3 protein: CASSNRKRQGSTDTQYF

V gene: TRBV14
J gene: TRBJ1-3
clone size: -
D gene: -
CDR3 length: 14
CDR3 DNA: TGTGCCAGCAGCCCTACGTGGACAGGAAACACCATATATTTT
CDR3 protein: CASSPTWTGNTIYF

V gene: TRBV28
J gene: TRBJ1-2
clone size: -
D gene: -
CDR3 length: 17
CDR3 DNA: TGTGCCAGCAGTTTCCCCCCTTATGTAGGGAGGGACTATGGCTACACCTTC
CDR3 protein: CASSFPPYVGRDYGYTF

V gene: TRBV7-6
J gene: TRBJ2-3
clone size: -
D gene: TRBD1
CDR3 length: 13
CDR3 DNA: TGTGCCAGCAGCTTAGGGACAGGGGATGCGCAGTATTTT
CDR3 protein: CASSLGTGDAQYF

V gene: TRBV27
J gene: TRBJ2-7
clone size: -
D gene: -
CDR3 length: 13
CDR3 DNA: TGTGCCAGCAGGCAACCACAGGGTTCCGAGCAGTACTTC
CDR3 protein: CASRQPQGSEQYF

V gene: TRBV7-2
J gene: TRBJ1-6
clone size: -
D gene: -
CDR3 length: 17
CDR3 DNA: TGTGCCAGCAGCTTAAGGTCAACGGGCTCCTATAATTCACCCCTCCACTTT
CDR3 protein: CASSLRSTGSYNSPLHF